The clone carrying this T cell receptor (beta chain) was recorded many times. The antigen remains undetermined. An equimolar mix of two oligonucleotides served as the beta constant-region primer for TRBC1 and TRBC2. Each CDR3 protein is one row after TCRdb ran MiXCR on the UMI-ligation and nested PCR reads. The table has approximately 82,000 distinct CDR3 sequences, 6% to 7.5% seen once. CDR1 is MNHEY and CDR2 is SVGEGT in the germline V gene. Trimming removed 6 bases from V and 1 base from J; junction bases left unmatched: 8. The CDR3 sequence is 17 residues long. These data belong to a study of naive and memory T cell subsets. Findings and limits, study-wide: A clonotype means one alpha or beta sequence, not an alpha/beta pair.

The chain carries TRBV6-2 or TRBV6-3 and TRBJ1-6; 8 bases fit TRBD1. The sequenced material came from central memory CD4+ T cells from blood. This clonotype originated in a human donor in good health. The CDR3 DNA reads as TGTGCCAGCAGCCGACGACAGGGGTCTTCCTATAATTCACCCCTCCACTTT. Amino acid sequence: CASSRRQGSSYNSPLHF.